What follows is one T cell receptor beta chain and its context. The antigen is unknown. V lost 10 bases and J lost 6; bases outside the gene matches: 6. The CDR3 runs to 13 residues. Germline CDR1 is MDHEN and CDR2 is SYDVKM. Use of 60 Vbeta and 13 Jbeta primers characterized the PCR. In the source study's methods: Later, 80 million or so unique TCR beta chains were counted in an analysis, and around 11 million of them were shared. Data came from immunoSEQ multiplex PCR; TCRdb stores just in-frame clones and leaves some out. V and J calls and clone size come straight from that table; D and trimming were deduced from the DNA. The sample carries under 130,000 clones, about 80% recorded once. The data originate from a study of cytomegalovirus exposure and HLA in healthy donors. Notes on the study in general: The authors judged a highly shared variant cluster likely a sequencing artifact. Excluded: some indistinguishable V segments such as TRBV6-2 and TRBV6-3. TCR beta sequences reportedly predicted most subjects' HLA-A and HLA-B alleles accurately.

This sequence joins TRBV28 and TRBJ1-4, with 9 nucleotides matching TRBD1. Material: PBMCs. The TCR sequence derives from a man aged 25 to 40 in good health and CMV-seronegative. DNA of the CDR3: TGTGCCACGTTCGGGACAGGGTATGAAAAACTGTTTTTT. This encodes CATFGTGYEKLFF.